A single sample gave rise to the 18 T cell receptor beta chains below, sequenced in a study of T cell repertoires in cytomegalovirus infection. TCRdb used MiXCR to reprocess the reads, holding one entry per CDR3 protein. The sample records approximately 220,000 distinct CDR3 sequences, 30% to 45% being singletons. The antigens these receptors bind are not known. Source: CD8+ T cells from cultured PBMCs, taken from culture after CMV antigen stimulation. These receptors originate from a human donor in good health (CMV status not recorded). Some clones in this sample may be carry-over from other donors' samples.

This sequence joins TRBV4-2 and TRBJ2-5; D might be TRBD1 or TRBD2, each matching 5 bases. Germline-derived CDR1 and CDR2 are LGHNA and YNFKEQ. Trimming shortened V by 1 base and J by 3 bases, and 15 bases separated the two germline ends. There are 16 residues in the CDR3. The CDR3, as DNA: TGTGCCAGCAGCCAAGGCCCTGGGGGATCGAAAGAGACCCAGTACTTC. This sequence encodes CASSQGPGGSKETQYF.

This clonotype was seen ten or more times. The chain joins TRBV6-1 to TRBJ2-7, with TRBD1 as a possible D gene (6 bases). V was trimmed by 8 bases and J by 9 bases, leaving 20 bases between them. The CDR3 loop spans 13 amino acids. CDR1 and CDR2 from the germline V gene are MNHNS and SASEGT. The chain's CDR3 is CASGDGTHRRQYF. CDR3 bases: TGTGCCAGCGGAGACGGGACACACCGCCGGCAGTACTTC.

V is TRBV27 and J is TRBJ2-3, with D uncertain. The CDR3 length is 16 residues. Trimming removed 7 bases from V and 2 bases from J, with 19 bases in between. Germline V CDR1 and CDR2: MNHEY, SMNVEV (reference sequence). The CDR3 here is CASTPKGSLTTDTQYF. In nucleotides, the CDR3 is TGTGCCAGCACCCCTAAGGGTTCTCTTACCACAGATACGCAGTATTTT.

This rearrangement joins TRBV7-9 to TRBJ2-7; 8 bases agree with TRBD1. V trimming: 5 bases; J trimming: 4 bases; junction bases outside the gene matches: 10. Germline V gene sequence: CDR1 SEHNR, CDR2 FQNEAQ (reference sequence). The CDR3 is 15 residues long. CDR3 region: CASSPDRGSLYEQYF. CDR3 nucleotide sequence: TGTGCCAGCAGCCCAGACAGGGGATCGCTATACGAGCAGTACTTC.

This chain uses TRBV7-3 with TRBJ2-5, with D maybe TRBD1 (6 bases). The CDR3 sequence is 16 residues long. Deletions cut 5 bases from V and 1 base from J, with 17 bases between. Looked up from germline, CDR1 is SGHTA and CDR2 is FQGTGA. CDR3 loop: CASSPGPGAIQETQYF. The CDR3 coding sequence is TGTGCCAGCAGCCCCGGGCCAGGGGCTATCCAAGAGACCCAGTACTTC.

This clonotype showed up many times. This chain connects TRBV7-3 to TRBJ2-1, with D perhaps matching TRBD1 (5 bases). V dropped 10 bases and J dropped 6 bases, with 7 bases sitting between them. The CDR3 has 10 amino acids. Germline assignment: CDR1 SGHTA and CDR2 FQGTGA. CDR3 nucleotides: TGTGCCATCCAGGGCAATGAGCAGTTCTTC. Protein product: CAIQGNEQFF.

This clonotype showed up just a few times. This chain uses TRBV12-3 or TRBV12-4 with TRBJ2-2, with a weak D call TRBD2 (6 bases). This CDR3 comprises 15 residues. V was trimmed by 4 bases and J by 3 bases, leaving 12 bases between them. As DNA, the CDR3 is TGTGCCAGCAGTTATTCCGGGACTGACACCGGGGAGCTGTTTTTT. Its protein is CASSYSGTDTGELFF.

The genes are TRBV6-2 or TRBV6-3 and TRBJ1-2, with 8 bases identical to TRBD1. V lost 5 bases to trimming and J lost 4 bases; unmatched junction nucleotides: 15. The CDR3 spans 17 residues. Germline values: CDR1 MNHEY, CDR2 SVGEGT. CDR3 coding DNA: TGTGCCAGCAGTGTGATCAGGAGCCCAGGGGGCCGCTATGGCTACACCTTC. Its protein is CASSVIRSPGGRYGYTF.

The chain combines TRBV20-1 with TRBJ2-7, with TRBD2 identical over 12 bases. V was pared by 5 bases and J by 4 bases, with 6 bases of the junction left unmatched. The CDR3 is made up of 14 amino acids. Germline CDR1 is DFQATT and CDR2 is SNEGSKA (reference sequence). The CDR3: CSAPPSGREYEQYF. The DNA for the CDR3 is TGCAGTGCTCCCCCTAGCGGGAGGGAGTACGAGCAGTACTTC.

This clonotype was counted a few times. The V and J genes are TRBV13 and TRBJ1-5, with D possibly matching TRBD1 (5 bases). The V gene lost 3 bases and the J gene lost 7 bases, with 10 bases spanning the gap. In germline, CDR1 is PRHDT, CDR2 FYEKMQ (reference sequence). This CDR3 comprises 13 residues. The CDR3 DNA follows: TGTGCCAGCAGCTTGGGACCGGGGCAGCCCCAGCATTTT. Its translation: CASSLGPGQPQHF.

The chain combines TRBV15 with TRBJ2-3, with unresolved D. Trimming removed 1 base at V and 8 bases at J, with 16 bases between. Germline V gene lookup returns CDR1 LNHNV and CDR2 YYDKDF (reference sequence). The CDR3 consists of 15 residues. The CDR3 sequence is CATSRAETGDVTQYF. The CDR3 DNA sequence: TGTGCCACCAGCAGAGCCGAGACTGGAGACGTTACGCAGTATTTT.

The chain joins TRBV28 to TRBJ1-4; D remains unclear. Germline-derived CDR1 and CDR2 are MDHEN and SYDVKM. Deletions cut 2 bases from V and 6 bases from J, with 13 bases between. CDR3 length equals 15 residues. The DNA for the CDR3 is TGTGCCAGCAGTTTACTAAGGACTCAGGATGAAAAACTGTTTTTT. It is translated as CASSLLRTQDEKLFF.

In its sample, this clonotype was seen a few times. The chain employs TRBV7-2 and TRBJ2-3; 14 positions agree with TRBD2. CDR3 size: 16 residues. V was clipped by 5 bases and J by 6 bases; unmatched bases: 7. Germline CDR1 is SGHTA and CDR2 is FQGNSA. The CDR3 loop is CASSPGTSGSEDTQYF. The CDR3 DNA follows: TGTGCCAGCAGCCCAGGGACTAGCGGGAGTGAGGATACGCAGTATTTT.

The sample holds one count of this clonotype. The J gene is TRBJ2-1, the V gene TRBV7-3; 14 nucleotides line up with TRBD2. This CDR3 region has 19 residues. Germline-derived CDR1 and CDR2 are SGHTA and FQGTGA. V lost 4 bases and J lost 5; bases outside the gene matches: 13. The CDR3 reads CASSSHTLTSGGDHNEQFF. The DNA of the CDR3 is TGTGCCAGCAGCTCCCATACCTTGACTAGCGGGGGGGACCACAATGAGCAGTTCTTC.

V usage is TRBV6-6 and J usage is TRBJ1-1; D unresolved. Germline lookup yields CDR1 MNHNY and CDR2 SVGAGI (reference sequence). This CDR3 is built from 15 residues. V shed 0 bases and J shed 8 bases, with 16 bases lying between them. The CDR3 DNA reads TGTGCCAGCAGTTACTCGAAGGCCATCAGGTACGAAGCTTTCTTT. Its protein product is CASSYSKAIRYEAFF.

A few counts support this clonotype. This sequence joins TRBV7-8 and TRBJ1-4, with TRBD1 identical over 9 bases. This CDR3 region has 16 residues. V lost 1 base, J lost 8 bases, and 8 bases stayed unmatched. CDR1 is SGHVS, CDR2 FQNEAQ, per germline. CDR3 region: CASSLEADRGGEKLFF. CDR3 bases: TGTGCCAGCAGCTTAGAGGCGGACAGGGGAGGAGAAAAACTGTTTTTT.

In this sample, this clonotype turned up a few times. V usage is TRBV7-2 and J usage is TRBJ2-4; maybe TRBD1 (6 bases). The length of the CDR3 is 17 residues. V gave up 1 base and J gave up 0 bases, with 13 bases separating them. The V gene's germline CDR1 is SGHTA and CDR2 FQGNSA. In DNA, the CDR3 is TGTGCCAGCAGCTTAGTTTATGGACAGCAAGCCAAAAACATTCAGTACTTC. This sequence encodes CASSLVYGQQAKNIQYF.

This clonotype was seen ten or more times. This chain connects TRBV11-2 to TRBJ2-5, with 12 bases identical to TRBD2. Trimming cost V 5 bases and J 0 bases; bases outside gene matches: 16. Looked up from germline, CDR1 is SGHAT and CDR2 is FQNNGV. This CDR3 has 20 amino acids. Here the CDR3 reads CASSPTGLAGKGDYQETQYF. CDR3 DNA sequence: TGTGCCAGCAGCCCGACGGGACTAGCGGGCAAAGGGGATTACCAAGAGACCCAGTACTTC. The full variable domain, in which reference TRBV11-2 and TRBJ2-5 provide the parts outside the CDR3, is EAGVAQSPRYKIIEKRQSVAFWCNPISGHATLYWYQQILGQGPKLLIQFQNNGVVDDSQLPKDRFSAERLKGVDSTLKIQPAKLEDSAVYLCASSPTGLAGKGDYQETQYFGPGTRLLVL.